These 6 T cell receptor beta chains were all obtained from the same sample, sequenced in a study of T cells in Graves' hyperthyroidism and ophthalmopathy. It was RNA transcripts that yielded the amplified TCR beta CDR3 regions. An initial round of RT-PCR targeting the TCR CDR3 relied on the HTBI primer set. TCRdb reanalysed the multiplex PCR reads using MiXCR and keeps one entry per CDR3 protein. This sample has approximately 590,000 distinct CDR3 sequences, with 15% to 19% found just once. The sample taken for sequencing was blood. All receptors derive from a woman aged 25 to 39 with Graves' hyperthyroidism.

This clonotype turned up a few times. A much larger clone is a single base away; this may be a read error. The chain uses TRBV4-2 and TRBJ2-7, with 9 positions matching TRBD1. There are 14 residues in the CDR3. V dropped 5 bases and J dropped 3; count of bases not matched to a gene: 5. The germline gives CDR1 LGHNA, CDR2 YNFKEQ. For the CDR3, the DNA is TGTGCCAGCAGCTTTGGGACAGGGATCTACGAGCAGTACTTC. Amino acid sequence: CASSFGTGIYEQYF.

CDR3 sequence reads: CASSLYETSGRLSYEQYF. DNA of the CDR3: TGCGCCAGCAGCTTATACGAGACTAGCGGGAGATTATCCTACGAGCAGTACTTC. This rearrangement joins TRBV5-1 to TRBJ2-7; TRBD2 agrees at 12 bases. Germline V lookup: CDR1 SGHRS, CDR2 YFSETQ. This CDR3 is 18 amino acids long. J lost 1 base, V lost 2 bases, and 10 bases had no gene match.

This chain joins TRBV7-6 and TRBJ2-7, with 7 bases aligning to TRBD1. V shed 5 bases and J 7 bases; nucleotides not matched to a gene: 17. The germline V gene has CDR1 SGHVS and CDR2 FNYEAQ. This CDR3 region has 16 residues. CDR3 sequence reads: CASSLSDRWGLMEQYF. In nucleotides, the CDR3 is TGTGCCAGCAGCCTATCGGACAGGTGGGGGCTTATGGAGCAGTACTTC.

At least ten counts were recorded for this clonotype. The chain recombines TRBV3-1 with TRBJ1-2, with D perhaps TRBD1 (5 bases). The germline CDR1 and CDR2 sequences are LGHDT and YNNKEL (reference sequence). This CDR3 comprises 13 residues. Trimming left V 1 base short and J 4 bases short, with 7 bases between. CDR3 in DNA: TGTGCCAGCAGCCAAGTCGACAGCTATGGCTACACCTTC. Translation gives CASSQVDSYGYTF.

This clonotype was found a few times. The rearrangement uses TRBV18 and TRBJ1-3; tentatively, D is TRBD1 (5 bases). The germline V and J ends were trimmed by 0 bases and 0 bases, with 6 bases remaining between them. The CDR3 spans 15 residues. The germline V gene encodes CDR1 KGHSH and CDR2 LQKENI. The CDR3 region has the DNA TGTGCCAGCTCACCACCGGGGCCCTCTGGAAACACCATATATTTT. As protein: CASSPPGPSGNTIYF.

The chain employs TRBV10-3 and TRBJ2-6, with a tentative D call TRBD1 (6 bases). Germline CDR1 and CDR2: ENHRY and SYGVKD. The CDR3 length is 16 residues. Deletions cut 5 bases from V and 0 bases from J, with 11 bases between. The CDR3 reads CAISKTGGSGANVLTF. CDR3 bases: TGTGCCATCAGTAAGACAGGTGGCTCTGGGGCCAACGTCCTGACTTTC.